The rows below give T cell receptor beta chains drawn from one sample of a study of blood T cells in healthy people across ages. MiXCR, run by TCRdb on the 5' RACE reads, gives a single entry per CDR3 protein. Of 1.5 million to 2 million distinct CDR3 sequences listed, approximately 30% are singletons. Source material: blood. Receptors originate from a woman in her 30s in good health. Each CDR3 is given with its conserved first and last residue. D genes are given only for firm matches. Some rows mark clone size as missing; the rest say once, few, many or name a class of expanded clone.

J gene: TRBJ2-5; clone size: few; D gene: -; V gene: TRBV12-3/TRBV12-4; CDR3 protein: CASRKQGKLQETQYF; CDR3 DNA: TGTGCCAGCAGGAAGCAGGGGAAACTCCAAGAGACCCAGTACTTC
J gene: TRBJ2-6; clone size: many; D gene: -; V gene: TRBV5-1; CDR3 protein: CASTLAGVSGANVLTF; CDR3 DNA: TGCGCCAGCACCCTGGCAGGGGTCAGTGGGGCCAACGTCCTGACTTTC
J gene: TRBJ1-4; clone size: -; D gene: -; V gene: TRBV7-2; CDR3 protein: CASSPLGNNEKLFF; CDR3 DNA: TGTGCCAGCAGCCCACTTGGGAATAATGAAAAACTGTTTTTT
J gene: TRBJ2-7; clone size: many; D gene: -; V gene: TRBV5-1; CDR3 protein: CASSSRPEAYEQYF; CDR3 DNA: TGCGCCAGCAGCTCCCGACCGGAAGCCTACGAGCAGTACTTC
J gene: TRBJ2-5; clone size: -; D gene: TRBD2; V gene: TRBV12-3/TRBV12-4; CDR3 protein: CASSLPAGGAGWETQYF; CDR3 DNA: TGTGCCAGCAGTTTGCCAGCGGGAGGCGCGGGATGGGAGACCCAGTACTTC
J gene: TRBJ2-3; clone size: -; D gene: TRBD2; V gene: TRBV5-1; CDR3 protein: CAGSPGTSADTQYF; CDR3 DNA: TGCGCCGGCAGCCCGGGGACTAGCGCAGATACGCAGTATTTT
J gene: TRBJ1-2; clone size: -; D gene: TRBD1; V gene: TRBV20-1; CDR3 protein: CSAKQGALYGYTF; CDR3 DNA: TGCAGTGCCAAACAGGGGGCCCTCTATGGCTACACCTTC
J gene: TRBJ2-5; clone size: many; D gene: -; V gene: TRBV20-1; CDR3 protein: CSALFQYQETQYF; CDR3 DNA: TGCAGTGCCCTCTTCCAGTACCAAGAGACCCAGTACTTC
J gene: TRBJ2-5; clone size: few; D gene: -; V gene: TRBV5-1; CDR3 protein: CASPGLGGETQYF; CDR3 DNA: TGCGCCAGCCCCGGTCTCGGGGGTGAGACCCAGTACTTC
J gene: TRBJ1-4; clone size: few; D gene: -; V gene: TRBV25-1; CDR3 protein: CASSAIGRRANEKLFF; CDR3 DNA: TGTGCCAGCAGTGCCATAGGAAGGAGGGCTAATGAAAAACTGTTTTTT
J gene: TRBJ2-1; clone size: many; D gene: -; V gene: TRBV6-1; CDR3 protein: CASSEGGEQFF; CDR3 DNA: TGTGCCAGCAGTGAAGGGGGTGAGCAGTTCTTC
J gene: TRBJ2-5; clone size: few; D gene: -; V gene: TRBV29-1; CDR3 protein: CSGGGGPGKTQYF; CDR3 DNA: TGCAGCGGGGGAGGGGGACCAGGGAAGACCCAGTACTTC
J gene: TRBJ2-5; clone size: -; D gene: -; V gene: TRBV12-3/TRBV12-4; CDR3 protein: CASSEEYQETQYF; CDR3 DNA: TGTGCCAGCAGTGAGGAGTACCAAGAGACCCAGTACTTC
J gene: TRBJ2-1; clone size: -; D gene: TRBD1; V gene: TRBV20-1; CDR3 protein: CSARVRTGGYNEQFF; CDR3 DNA: TGCAGTGCTAGAGTTCGGACAGGGGGGTACAATGAGCAGTTCTTC
J gene: TRBJ2-7; clone size: -; D gene: TRBD2; V gene: TRBV28; CDR3 protein: CASSSPAGASYEQYF; CDR3 DNA: TGTGCCAGCAGTTCCCCAGCGGGAGCCTCCTACGAGCAGTACTTC
J gene: TRBJ2-7; clone size: -; D gene: TRBD2; V gene: TRBV4-3; CDR3 protein: CASSHGAGNNEQYF; CDR3 DNA: TGCGCCAGCAGCCACGGAGCGGGAAACAATGAGCAGTACTTC
J gene: TRBJ1-5; clone size: -; D gene: -; V gene: TRBV7-2; CDR3 protein: CASSLRSESNQPQHF; CDR3 DNA: TGTGCCAGCAGCTTACGATCCGAGAGCAATCAGCCCCAGCATTTT
J gene: TRBJ2-7; clone size: few; D gene: -; V gene: TRBV24-1; CDR3 protein: CATSDKTGQLGNEQYF; CDR3 DNA: TGTGCCACCAGTGATAAGACGGGGCAGCTGGGGAACGAGCAGTACTTC
J gene: TRBJ1-4; clone size: -; D gene: -; V gene: TRBV4-3; CDR3 protein: CASSQAGEEKLFF; CDR3 DNA: TGCGCCAGCAGCCAAGCCGGGGAGGAAAAACTGTTTTTT
J gene: TRBJ2-7; clone size: many; D gene: -; V gene: TRBV6-2/TRBV6-3; CDR3 protein: CASSKRVPGPPSHEQYF; CDR3 DNA: TGTGCCAGCAGTAAGAGAGTACCGGGACCCCCGTCCCACGAGCAGTACTTC
J gene: TRBJ2-5; clone size: -; D gene: TRBD2; V gene: TRBV20-1; CDR3 protein: CSAWEGSGVYNEQYF; CDR3 DNA: TGCAGTGCTTGGGAGGGTAGCGGGGTTTACAATGAGCAGTACTTC
J gene: TRBJ2-4; clone size: few; D gene: -; V gene: TRBV28; CDR3 protein: CASSPVGKAKNIQYF; CDR3 DNA: TGTGCCAGCAGTCCCGTCGGGAAAGCCAAAAACATTCAGTACTTC
J gene: TRBJ1-5; clone size: -; D gene: -; V gene: TRBV5-6; CDR3 protein: CASSSKLYSNQPQHF; CDR3 DNA: TGTGCCAGCAGCTCTAAATTGTATAGCAATCAGCCCCAGCATTTT
J gene: TRBJ2-3; clone size: many; D gene: -; V gene: TRBV6-6; CDR3 protein: CASSYGPLEDTQYF; CDR3 DNA: TGTGCCAGCAGTTACGGCCCTTTAGAGGATACGCAGTATTTT
J gene: TRBJ1-5; clone size: -; D gene: TRBD1; V gene: TRBV4-1; CDR3 protein: CASSGSSGTANQPQHF; CDR3 DNA: TGCGCCAGCAGCGGTAGCTCCGGGACAGCTAATCAGCCCCAGCATTTT
J gene: TRBJ2-7; clone size: once; D gene: TRBD2; V gene: TRBV28; CDR3 protein: CASSLGIGDYGQYF; CDR3 DNA: TGCGCCAGCAGTTTAGGTATCGGGGACTACGGGCAGTACTTC
J gene: TRBJ2-7; clone size: few; D gene: -; V gene: TRBV15; CDR3 protein: CATSREGSPYEQYF; CDR3 DNA: TGTGCCACCAGCAGAGAGGGCAGCCCCTACGAGCAGTACTTC